This passage covers 27 T cell receptor beta chains from one sample sequenced in a study of CD8+ T cells in alopecia areata. Treatment reported: oral pan-JAK inhibitor, 5-10 mg twice daily. RNA was isolated and reverse transcribed to cDNA, the sequencing template. Assay: immunoSEQ multiplex PCR; the TCRdb copy retains only in-frame clones and omits some. The table has about 200,000 clones, 55% to 75% seen once. The material sequenced was CD4+ T cells sorted from blood, taken at week 24, from a patient treated with tofacitinib. Receptors originate from a human donor with alopecia areata.

The chain recombines TRBV10-3 with TRBJ1-5; a possible D gene is TRBD1 (5 bases). V was cut by 5 bases and J by 2 bases, with 13 bases left in between. This CDR3 is 15 amino acids long. Germline CDR1 is ENHRY and CDR2 is SYGVKD. In DNA, the CDR3 is TGTGCCATCAGTCAAGCAGGGATAGGCAATCAGCCCCAGCATTTT. It codes for CAISQAGIGNQPQHF.

The genes are TRBV5-1 and TRBJ2-2; D may be TRBD1 (5 bases). This CDR3 spans 16 amino acids. Germline loops: CDR1 SGHRS, CDR2 YFSETQ. V dropped 4 bases and J dropped 2 bases, with 15 bases sitting between them. CDR3 bases: TGCGCCAGCAGCCAGGATGGCCAGGGAAACACCGGGGAGCTGTTTTTT. It codes for CASSQDGQGNTGELFF.

V usage is TRBV25-1 and J usage is TRBJ1-2; no reliable D call. V lost 3 bases, J lost 6 bases, and 8 bases lay in between. Germline V gene sequence: CDR1 MGHDK, CDR2 SYGVNS. The CDR3 spans 12 residues. CDR3 nucleotides: TGTGCCAGCAGTGAGGTTGGGGATGGCTACACCTTC. Translating gives CASSEVGDGYTF.

This clone was counted between two and nine times. The chain recombines TRBV5-4 with TRBJ1-5; no clear D gene. Trimming left V 0 bases short and J 1 base short, with 8 bases between. The length of the CDR3 is 15 residues. CDR1 and CDR2 from the germline V gene are SGHNT and YYREEE (reference sequence). CDR3 sequence reads: CASSLGPISNQPQHF. The CDR3 DNA reads TGTGCCAGCAGCTTGGGCCCTATCAGCAATCAGCCCCAGCATTTT.

V is TRBV15 and J is TRBJ2-7; D uncertain. The CDR3 totals 16 residues. CDR1 LNHNV and CDR2 YYDKDF come from the germline V gene (reference sequence). The ends were cut back, 1 base at V and 6 bases at J, with 19 bases in the middle. The CDR3 coding sequence is TGTGCCACCAGCAGAGTGAGTGCCGCGAACATAGTCGAGCAGTACTTC. It codes for CATSRVSAANIVEQYF. The entire variable domain, with the rest obtained from reference TRBV15 and TRBJ2-7, is as follows: DAMVIQNPRYQVTQFGKPVTLSCSQTLNHNVMYWYQQKSSQAPKLLFHYYDKDFNNEADTPDNFQSRRPNTSFCFLDIRSPGLGDTAMYLCATSRVSAANIVEQYFGPGTRLTVT.

A remark on this clone: The sample contains more than one DNA sequence encoding this CDR3. This chain uses TRBV4-3 with TRBJ1-5; D not resolved. With 0 bases removed from V and 5 bases from J, the gap between germline ends came to 5 bases. Per the germline V gene, CDR1 is LGHNA and CDR2 is YSLEER. This CDR3 is built from 13 residues. The CDR3 sequence: CASSQDRHQPQHF. The CDR3 DNA follows: TGCGCCAGCAGCCAAGATCGGCATCAGCCCCAGCATTTT.

This clone has only a few counts. This sequence joins TRBV2 and TRBJ1-2; 8 nucleotides agree with TRBD1. Losses at the gene ends were 2 bases for V and 8 bases for J; bases not matched to a gene: 7. This CDR3 has 14 amino acids. Germline loops: CDR1 SNHLY, CDR2 FYNNEI. The chain's CDR3 is CASSEFQGARGYTF. As DNA, the CDR3 is TGTGCCAGCAGTGAATTTCAGGGGGCGCGAGGCTACACCTTC.

V is TRBV2 and J is TRBJ2-3, with D possibly being TRBD1 or TRBD2 (6 bases each). Per the germline V gene, CDR1 is SNHLY and CDR2 is FYNNEI. CDR3 length equals 13 residues. Trimming removed 5 bases at V and 3 bases at J, with 9 bases between. The CDR3 is CASSPGATDTQYF. For the CDR3, the DNA is TGTGCCAGCAGTCCGGGGGCGACAGATACGCAGTATTTT.

V gene TRBV6-6 combines with J gene TRBJ2-5; no reliable D call. In germline, CDR1 is MNHNY, CDR2 SVGAGI (reference sequence). Deletions cut 8 bases from V and 1 base from J, with 11 bases between. This CDR3 contains 13 residues. The CDR3 DNA reads TGTGCCAGCGCCCGGGCCCTCCAAGAGACCCAGTACTTC. This sequence encodes CASARALQETQYF.

V is TRBV7-8 and J is TRBJ2-7; 7 bases fit TRBD1. This CDR3 has 13 amino acids. V lost 3 bases and J lost 5; bases outside the gene matches: 4. Germline CDR1 and CDR2: SGHVS and FQNEAQ. CDR3 nucleotide sequence: TGTGCCAGCAGCTTTGACAGGGTCCACGAGCAGTACTTC. As protein: CASSFDRVHEQYF.

The chain couples TRBV6-5 to TRBJ1-2; 7 bases line up with TRBD1. In germline, CDR1 is MNHEY, CDR2 SVGAGI. Trimming took 7 bases from V and 3 from J; bases not matched to a gene: 8. There are 14 residues in the CDR3. CDR3 bases: TGTGCCAGCAACTTCGATGGGACAGACTATGGCTACACCTTC. It translates to CASNFDGTDYGYTF.

The V and J genes are TRBV11-2 and TRBJ2-1, with 7 bases that match TRBD1. Per germline, CDR1 SGHAT and CDR2 FQNNGV. This CDR3 spans 17 amino acids. Trimming at V came to 5 bases and at J to 2 bases, leaving 12 bases not matched to a gene. CDR3 bases: TGTGCCAGCAGCCCGGGACCTCAAAGGGGGCCCTACAATGAGCAGTTCTTC. It specifies CASSPGPQRGPYNEQFF. The full variable domain, in which reference TRBV11-2 and TRBJ2-1 provide the parts outside the CDR3, is EAGVAQSPRYKIIEKRQSVAFWCNPISGHATLYWYQQILGQGPKLLIQFQNNGVVDDSQLPKDRFSAERLKGVDSTLKIQPAKLEDSAVYLCASSPGPQRGPYNEQFFGPGTRLTVL.

The chain joins TRBV25-1 to TRBJ2-3; 9 nucleotides match TRBD1. Germline V gene lookup returns CDR1 MGHDK and CDR2 SYGVNS. The V gene end was trimmed by 4 bases and the J gene end by 4 bases; junction bases not matched to a gene: 9. The CDR3 extends over 16 amino acids. CDR3 sequence (DNA): TGTGCCAGCAGTGGGGGGACAGGGACAGGTGCAGATACGCAGTATTTT. Translation: CASSGGTGTGADTQYF.

This clone was picked up one time. This sequence joins TRBV2 and TRBJ1-2; D remains ambiguous. With 9 bases removed from V and 0 bases from J, the gap between germline ends came to 14 bases. The CDR3 consists of 14 residues. Per the germline V gene, CDR1 is SNHLY and CDR2 is FYNNEI. The CDR3 region has the DNA TGTGCCAGTCCTTACATTGAGCCTAACTATGGCTACACCTTC. Its protein is CASPYIEPNYGYTF.

V and J are TRBV7-7 and TRBJ2-5, with D unresolved. The CDR3 has 14 amino acids. V was shortened by 5 bases and J by 2 bases, with 12 bases between the two germline ends. CDR1 and CDR2 (germline): SSHAT, FNYEAQ (reference sequence). The CDR3 DNA follows: TGTGCCAGCAGCCCTGCCCTGGATCAAGAGACCCAGTACTTC. Its protein is CASSPALDQETQYF.

This clone was recorded a few times. This chain joins TRBV30 and TRBJ2-1; D is possibly TRBD2 (6 bases). With 3 bases removed from V and 9 bases from J, the gap between germline ends came to 15 bases. Germline V gene lookup returns CDR1 GTSNPN and CDR2 SVGIG (reference sequence). The CDR3 sequence is 13 residues long. For the CDR3, the DNA is TGTGCCTGGAGCCCCGTCTTGGGGGGTGAGCAGTTCTTC. It specifies CAWSPVLGGEQFF.

The sample holds one count of this clone. The gene calls are TRBV29-1 and TRBJ2-1, with D unclear. CDR3 size: 13 residues. Germline values: CDR1 SQVTM, CDR2 ANQGSEA. Trimming cost V 6 bases and J 3 bases, with 12 bases left between them. The CDR3 DNA reads TGCAGCGTATCTGACGAATTCTACAATGAGCAGTTCTTC. Encoded protein: CSVSDEFYNEQFF.

The table lists this clone with a few counts. The V call is TRBV29-1, the J call TRBJ2-3, with 8 positions matching TRBD1. The CDR3 extends over 12 amino acids. In germline, CDR1 is SQVTM, CDR2 ANQGSEA. V gave up 4 bases and J gave up 6 bases; unmatched junction bases: 3. The CDR3 is CSVAGQVDTQYF. Written as DNA, the CDR3 is TGCAGCGTTGCGGGACAGGTTGATACGCAGTATTTT.

The V call is TRBV5-1, the J call TRBJ2-7; maybe TRBD1 (5 bases). The germline V gene has CDR1 SGHRS and CDR2 YFSETQ. V dropped 0 bases and J dropped 6 bases, with 10 bases sitting between them. The CDR3 sequence is 13 residues long. DNA for the CDR3: TGCGCCAGCAGCTTGGACCTGCAGGGCGAGCAGTACTTC. This codes for CASSLDLQGEQYF. Together with reference TRBV5-1 and TRBJ2-7, the CDR3 gives the full variable domain: KAGVTQTPRYLIKTRGQQVTLSCSPISGHRSVSWYQQTPGQGLQFLFEYFSETQRNKGNFPGRFSGRQFSNSRSEMNVSTLELGDSALYLCASSLDLQGEQYFGPGTRLTVT.

V usage is TRBV30 and J usage is TRBJ2-1, with D uncertain. The germline V gene encodes CDR1 GTSNPN and CDR2 SVGIG (reference sequence). The ends were cut back, 1 base at V and 10 bases at J, with 11 bases in the middle. The CDR3 totals 12 residues. CDR3 nucleotide sequence: TGTGCCTGGAGTGCTCCCCGGTGGGAGCAGTTCTTC. It yields the protein CAWSAPRWEQFF. Based on the CDR3 plus reference TRBV30 and TRBJ2-1, the full variable domain is SQTIHQWPATLVQPVGSPLSLECTVEGTSNPNLYWYRQAAGRGLQLLFYSVGIGQISSEVPQNLSASRPQDRQFILSSKKLLLSDSGFYLCAWSAPRWEQFFGPGTRLTVL.

This chain connects TRBV14 to TRBJ2-7; 8 bases map to TRBD2. CDR1 SGHDN and CDR2 FVKESK come from the germline V gene. The CDR3 length is 16 residues. Trimming took 3 bases from V and 6 from J; bases not matched to a gene: 13. The CDR3 loop reads CASSHLPGLGVLEQYF. CDR3 DNA: TGTGCCAGCAGCCACCTTCCGGGACTAGGGGTTCTCGAGCAGTACTTC. Full variable domain (remainder filled in from reference TRBV14 and TRBJ2-7): EAGVTQFPSHSVIEKGQTVTLRCDPISGHDNLYWYRRVMGKEIKFLLHFVKESKQDESGMPNNRFLAERTGGTYSTLKVQPAELEDSGVYFCASSHLPGLGVLEQYFGPGTRLTVT.

The chain uses TRBV4-1 and TRBJ2-3, with TRBD1 as a possible D gene (6 bases). This CDR3 contains 17 residues. Germline V gene lookup returns CDR1 MGHRA and CDR2 YSYEKL. Deletions cut 4 bases from V and 4 bases from J, with 21 bases between. Here the CDR3 DNA reads TGCGCCAGCAGCCGACCGAAACAGGGCTTGGGGGCAGATACGCAGTATTTT. Protein: CASSRPKQGLGADTQYF.

This chain connects TRBV19 to TRBJ2-3; 10 bases fit TRBD2. CDR1 and CDR2 (germline): LNHDA, SQIVND (reference sequence). The CDR3 sequence is 19 residues long. With V trimmed by 0 bases and J by 4 bases, 13 bases remained unmatched. For the CDR3, the DNA is TGTGCCAGTAGTATAGAAGCCCCCACAAGCGGGAGGGCCGCAGATACGCAGTATTTT. Translation: CASSIEAPTSGRAADTQYF.

This clone was observed a handful of times. CDR3 coding DNA: TGTGCCAGCAGTCCCGACCACGGAGGGGGAGTGACCCAGTACTTC. Its protein is CASSPDHGGGVTQYF. This sequence joins TRBV6-6 and TRBJ2-5; D is tentatively TRBD1 or TRBD2 (6 bases each). Germline V gene data show CDR1 as MNHNY and CDR2 as SVGAGI (reference sequence). V gave up 5 bases and J gave up 7 bases, with 20 bases separating them. The CDR3 sequence is 15 residues long.

J is TRBJ1-5 and V is TRBV5-6; 7 positions agree with TRBD1. The germline CDR1 and CDR2 sequences are SGHDT and YYEEEE. This CDR3 is 14 amino acids long. Germline trimming cut 5 bases from V and 0 bases from J; bases unmatched to any gene: 2. CDR3 protein: CASRRQGSNQPQHF. Here the CDR3 DNA reads TGTGCCAGCAGAAGACAGGGTAGCAATCAGCCCCAGCATTTT.

V usage is TRBV10-3 and J usage is TRBJ2-3; D gene uncertain. Trimming left V 7 bases short and J 5 bases short, with 13 bases between. Germline CDR1 ENHRY, CDR2 SYGVKD. The CDR3 is made up of 13 amino acids. The CDR3 nucleotides are TGTGCCATCACGCCATTTTCCGGAGATACGCAGTATTTT. It translates to CAITPFSGDTQYF.

The chain combines TRBV15 with TRBJ2-5; 8 bases are shared with TRBD1. The V segment lost 1 base and the J segment 5 bases; nucleotides outside the gene matches: 6. The CDR3 totals 15 residues. Looked up from germline, CDR1 is LNHNV and CDR2 is YYDKDF (reference sequence). The CDR3 region is CATSRVTGVGETQYF. CDR3 coding DNA: TGTGCCACCAGCAGAGTGACAGGGGTAGGGGAGACCCAGTACTTC.